A selection of T cell receptor beta chains follows, all from one sample in a study of radiotherapy plus CTLA-4 blockade in lung cancer. Generated by immunoSEQ multiplex PCR, the TCRdb table keeps only in-frame clones and is missing some. The data contain tens of thousands of clones, almost 80% of them singletons. The material was peripheral blood, obtained from a patient treated with radiotherapy plus ipilimumab. The receptors shown here come from a human donor with non-small cell lung cancer who had stable disease on radiotherapy plus ipilimumab. Both conserved end residues are part of each CDR3. A D gene is named only where the DNA matches it firmly. A row's size may be missing; if present it is once, few, many or a size class.

D gene: NA
V gene: TRBV27
J gene: TRBJ1-2
clone size: NA
CDR3 DNA: TGTGCCAGCAGTTTAAGGCAGCACTATGGCTACACCTTC
CDR3 protein: CASSLRQHYGYTF

D gene: NA
V gene: TRBV7-8
J gene: TRBJ1-5
clone size: few
CDR3 DNA: TGTGCCAGCAGCCCCAATACTAATCAGCCCCAGCATTTT
CDR3 protein: CASSPNTNQPQHF

D gene: NA
V gene: TRBV10-1
J gene: TRBJ2-7
clone size: NA
CDR3 DNA: TGCGCCAGCAGTGAGTCGGGAACTAGCCGGGAGCAGTACTTC
CDR3 protein: CASSESGTSREQYF

D gene: TRBD1
V gene: TRBV5-1
J gene: TRBJ1-5
clone size: NA
CDR3 DNA: TGCGCCAGCAGCCCCGGACAGGGGGCCGCCCTAAATCAGCCCCAGCATTTT
CDR3 protein: CASSPGQGAALNQPQHF

D gene: NA
V gene: TRBV6-5
J gene: TRBJ1-1
clone size: once
CDR3 DNA: TGTGCCAGCAGCACCGCCGACTCAATGAACACTGAAGCTTTCTTT
CDR3 protein: CASSTADSMNTEAFF

D gene: NA
V gene: TRBV6-6
J gene: TRBJ1-2
clone size: few
CDR3 DNA: TGTGCCAGCAGTTCCGGGCAGGGGTCGACCAAGTATGGCTACACCTTC
CDR3 protein: CASSSGQGSTKYGYTF

D gene: TRBD2
V gene: TRBV7-3
J gene: TRBJ2-3
clone size: NA
CDR3 DNA: TGTGCCAGCAGCTCAGCTAGCGGGGGGGCAGATACGCAGTATTTT
CDR3 protein: CASSSASGGADTQYF

D gene: NA
V gene: TRBV15
J gene: TRBJ1-3
clone size: NA
CDR3 DNA: TGTGCCACCAGCAGAGATCGGGCAACTGGAAACACCATATATTTT
CDR3 protein: CATSRDRATGNTIYF

D gene: NA
V gene: TRBV2
J gene: TRBJ1-5
clone size: NA
CDR3 DNA: TGTGCCAGCAGTAGAGAACAGCTGGGTCAGCCCCAGCATTTT
CDR3 protein: CASSREQLGQPQHF

D gene: NA
V gene: TRBV5-1
J gene: TRBJ1-1
clone size: few
CDR3 DNA: TGCGCCAGCAGGGACGGCATGAACACTGAAGCTTTCTTT
CDR3 protein: CASRDGMNTEAFF

D gene: NA
V gene: TRBV9
J gene: TRBJ1-1
clone size: NA
CDR3 DNA: TGTGCCAGCACCCCGACAGGCTCAAACGCTGAAGCTTTCTTT
CDR3 protein: CASTPTGSNAEAFF

D gene: NA
V gene: TRBV19
J gene: TRBJ2-6
clone size: NA
CDR3 DNA: TGTGCCAGTACCCCGGGACACGGAAGCTCTGGGGCCAACGTCCTGACTTTC
CDR3 protein: CASTPGHGSSGANVLTF

D gene: TRBD2
V gene: TRBV7-2
J gene: TRBJ2-3
clone size: NA
CDR3 DNA: TGTGCCAGCAGCGCTAGCGGGGGAAGATCCACAGATACGCAGTATTTT
CDR3 protein: CASSASGGRSTDTQYF

D gene: NA
V gene: TRBV7-5
J gene: TRBJ2-2
clone size: NA
CDR3 DNA: TGTGTCAGACGCCGACAGGGATGCACCGGGGAGCTGTTTTTT
CDR3 protein: CVRRRQGCTGELFF

D gene: NA
V gene: TRBV7-6
J gene: TRBJ1-5
clone size: NA
CDR3 DNA: TGTGCCAGCAGCTTATTCAGGGATAGCAATCAGCCCCAGCATTTT
CDR3 protein: CASSLFRDSNQPQHF

D gene: NA
V gene: TRBV25-1
J gene: TRBJ2-2
clone size: once
CDR3 DNA: TGTGCCAGCACTCAGGGAACAGGGGAGCTGTTTTTT
CDR3 protein: CASTQGTGELFF

D gene: NA
V gene: TRBV7-9
J gene: TRBJ1-4
clone size: NA
CDR3 DNA: TGTGCCAGCAGCTTATCGGACGCTCGGTGGGAAAAACTGTTTTTT
CDR3 protein: CASSLSDARWEKLFF

D gene: NA
V gene: TRBV6-5
J gene: TRBJ1-1
clone size: NA
CDR3 DNA: TGTGCCAGCAGGAGGGTAACTGAAGCTTTCTTT
CDR3 protein: CASRRVTEAFF

D gene: NA
V gene: TRBV10-3
J gene: TRBJ1-5
clone size: NA
CDR3 DNA: TGTGCCATCAGTGAGATTCAGTCCAATCAGCCCCAGCATTTT
CDR3 protein: CAISEIQSNQPQHF

D gene: NA
V gene: TRBV9
J gene: TRBJ1-1
clone size: NA
CDR3 DNA: TGTGCCAGCAGCCCACAGTCGCGGGGTACCATGAACACTGAAGCTTTCTTT
CDR3 protein: CASSPQSRGTMNTEAFF

D gene: NA
V gene: TRBV4-1
J gene: TRBJ1-1
clone size: NA
CDR3 DNA: TGCGCCAGCAGCCAAGCGGCCCAGGGAAACACTGAAGCTTTCTTT
CDR3 protein: CASSQAAQGNTEAFF

D gene: TRBD1
V gene: TRBV16
J gene: TRBJ1-6
clone size: NA
CDR3 DNA: TGTGCCAGCGGGGTCGGGACAGGGAGTCCACCCCTCCACTTT
CDR3 protein: CASGVGTGSPPLHF

D gene: NA
V gene: TRBV2
J gene: TRBJ1-2
clone size: NA
CDR3 DNA: TGTGCCAGCACCCGCGGGGGACCCTACACCTTC
CDR3 protein: CASTRGGPYTF

D gene: NA
V gene: TRBV29-1
J gene: TRBJ1-1
clone size: NA
CDR3 DNA: TGCAGCGTTCACGCCGGCGAGGGGACTGAAGCTTTCTTT
CDR3 protein: CSVHAGEGTEAFF

D gene: NA
V gene: TRBV4-3
J gene: TRBJ1-1
clone size: NA
CDR3 DNA: TGCGCCAGCAGCCAAGGGCAGGCTGGAACTGAAGCTTTCTTT
CDR3 protein: CASSQGQAGTEAFF

D gene: NA
V gene: TRBV2
J gene: TRBJ1-5
clone size: NA
CDR3 DNA: TGTGCCAGCAGTGAATACACCCAGGGGTTTAATCAGCCCCAGCATTTT
CDR3 protein: CASSEYTQGFNQPQHF

D gene: NA
V gene: TRBV7-2
J gene: TRBJ1-6
clone size: NA
CDR3 DNA: TGTGCCAGCAGCACTGGGACATCCGAACGTTCACCCCTCCACTTT
CDR3 protein: CASSTGTSERSPLHF

D gene: TRBD1
V gene: TRBV18
J gene: TRBJ2-2
clone size: NA
CDR3 DNA: TGTGCCAGCGGGACAGGGGGATCCGGGGAGCTGTTTTTT
CDR3 protein: CASGTGGSGELFF

D gene: NA
V gene: TRBV7-8
J gene: TRBJ1-6
clone size: NA
CDR3 DNA: TGTGCCAGCAGCTCCCTAGACGGTTCACCCCTCCACTTT
CDR3 protein: CASSSLDGSPLHF

D gene: NA
V gene: TRBV7-6
J gene: TRBJ2-3
clone size: NA
CDR3 DNA: TGTGCCAGCAGCGCTATGGCGGGTTCCGCAGATACGCAGTATTTT
CDR3 protein: CASSAMAGSADTQYF

D gene: TRBD1
V gene: TRBV9
J gene: TRBJ1-6
clone size: once
CDR3 DNA: TGTGCCAGCAGCGTAATGGGGACAGACAATTCACCCCTCCACTTT
CDR3 protein: CASSVMGTDNSPLHF

D gene: TRBD1
V gene: TRBV9
J gene: TRBJ1-1
clone size: NA
CDR3 DNA: TGTGCCAGCAGCTCACAGACAGGGTTCGGCACTGAAGCTTTCTTT
CDR3 protein: CASSSQTGFGTEAFF

D gene: NA
V gene: TRBV4-1
J gene: TRBJ2-7
clone size: few
CDR3 DNA: TGTGCCAGCAGCCAAGATGGTCTGTCAAGCTCCTACGAGCAGTACTTC
CDR3 protein: CASSQDGLSSSYEQYF

D gene: TRBD1
V gene: TRBV27
J gene: TRBJ1-5
clone size: NA
CDR3 DNA: TGTGCCAGCAGTATTGGGGACAGTGATCAGCCCCAGCATTTT
CDR3 protein: CASSIGDSDQPQHF

D gene: TRBD1
V gene: TRBV5-4
J gene: TRBJ1-6
clone size: NA
CDR3 DNA: TGTGCCAGCAGCATCCAGGGGGCTATAAATTCACCCCTCCACTTT
CDR3 protein: CASSIQGAINSPLHF

D gene: NA
V gene: TRBV28
J gene: TRBJ2-2
clone size: once
CDR3 DNA: TGTGCCAGCAGCCCCCAAACGCACAGGGTTCACACCGGGGAGCTGTTTTTT
CDR3 protein: CASSPQTHRVHTGELFF

D gene: TRBD2
V gene: TRBV10-2
J gene: TRBJ2-3
clone size: NA
CDR3 DNA: TGCGCCAGCAGTGATCCTAGCGGGGGTACAGATACGCAGTATTTT
CDR3 protein: CASSDPSGGTDTQYF

D gene: NA
V gene: TRBV28
J gene: TRBJ2-2
clone size: NA
CDR3 DNA: TGTGCCAGCAGTTACGTTACAGGAAACGCCGGGGAGCTGTTTTTT
CDR3 protein: CASSYVTGNAGELFF

D gene: NA
V gene: TRBV6-1
J gene: TRBJ2-5
clone size: NA
CDR3 DNA: TGTGCCAGCACCCGGGGGCGGGGGGAGACCCAGTACTTC
CDR3 protein: CASTRGRGETQYF

D gene: NA
V gene: TRBV9
J gene: TRBJ2-3
clone size: NA
CDR3 DNA: TGTGCCAGCAGCGTAGACCCTCAACTCTTCACAGATACGCAGTATTTT
CDR3 protein: CASSVDPQLFTDTQYF